This TCR beta chain was identified in a study of CD8+ T cells in alopecia areata. Treatment specified: oral pan-JAK inhibitor, 5-10 mg twice daily. Collected material from alopecia areata patients comprised lesional scalp punch biopsies and peripheral blood. Findings of the study overall: With patients, TCR sharing proved less clear than in mice, a difference possibly related to HLA. Scalp clonality, along with expanded CD8+ clones among the top 100, was significantly decreased by tofacitinib. Normal scalp had lower clonality than lesional scalp, with alopecia totalis/universalis lesions showing this most strongly.

Extracted RNA was reverse transcribed into cDNA, the sequencing template. Only in-frame clones appear in the TCRdb table, and some are missing; sequencing was by immunoSEQ multiplex PCR. The data show 10,000 to 15,000 clones, roughly 65% seen once. Worth noting for this clone: The target antigen is unknown.

V was pared by 4 bases and J by 1 base, with 22 bases between. Germline V CDR1 and CDR2: MGHRA, YSYEKL. The CDR3 covers 18 residues. This receptor was obtained from a human donor with alopecia areata. V and J are TRBV4-1 and TRBJ1-1; tentative D call: TRBD1 (5 bases). Specimen: skin, collected at week 4, from a patient treated with tofacitinib. This chain's CDR3 is CASSLFAVGGGANTEAFF. The CDR3 DNA reads as TGCGCCAGCAGCCTCTTTGCCGTGGGGGGAGGAGCGAACACTGAAGCTTTCTTT.